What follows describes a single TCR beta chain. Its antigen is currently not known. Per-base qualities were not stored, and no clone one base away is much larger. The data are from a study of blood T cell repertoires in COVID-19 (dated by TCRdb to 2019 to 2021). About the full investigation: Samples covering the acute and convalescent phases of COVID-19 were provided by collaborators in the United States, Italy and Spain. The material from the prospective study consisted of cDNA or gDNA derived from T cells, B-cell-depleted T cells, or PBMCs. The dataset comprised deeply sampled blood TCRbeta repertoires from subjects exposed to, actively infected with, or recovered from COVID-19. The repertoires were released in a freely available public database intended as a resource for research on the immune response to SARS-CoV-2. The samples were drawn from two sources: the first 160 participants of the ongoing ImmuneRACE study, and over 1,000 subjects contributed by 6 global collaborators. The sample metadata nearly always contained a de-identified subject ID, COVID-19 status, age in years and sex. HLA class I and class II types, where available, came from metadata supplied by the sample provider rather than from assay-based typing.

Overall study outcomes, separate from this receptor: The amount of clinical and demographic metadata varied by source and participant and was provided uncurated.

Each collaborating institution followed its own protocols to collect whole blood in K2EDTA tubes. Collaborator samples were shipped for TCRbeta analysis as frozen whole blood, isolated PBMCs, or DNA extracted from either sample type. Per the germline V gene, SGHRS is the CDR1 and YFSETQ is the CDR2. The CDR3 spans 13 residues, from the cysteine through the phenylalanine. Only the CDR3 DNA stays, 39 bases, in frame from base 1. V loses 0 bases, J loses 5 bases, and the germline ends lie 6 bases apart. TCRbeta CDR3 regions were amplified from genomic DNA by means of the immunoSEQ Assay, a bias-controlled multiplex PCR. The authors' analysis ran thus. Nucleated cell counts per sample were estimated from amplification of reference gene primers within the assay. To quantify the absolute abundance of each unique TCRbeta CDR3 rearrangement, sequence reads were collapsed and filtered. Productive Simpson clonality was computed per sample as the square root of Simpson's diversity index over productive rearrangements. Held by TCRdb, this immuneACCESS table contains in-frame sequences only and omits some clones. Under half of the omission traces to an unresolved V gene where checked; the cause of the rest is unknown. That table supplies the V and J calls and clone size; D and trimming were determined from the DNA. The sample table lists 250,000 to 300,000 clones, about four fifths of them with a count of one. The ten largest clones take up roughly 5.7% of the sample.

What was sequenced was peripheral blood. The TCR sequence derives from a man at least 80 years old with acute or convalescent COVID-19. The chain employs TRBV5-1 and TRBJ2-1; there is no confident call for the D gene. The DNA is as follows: TGCGCCAGCAGCTTGGGAGCGAACAATGAGCAGTTCTTC. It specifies CASSLGANNEQFF.